This TCR beta chain was sequenced for a study of early T cells in non-severe SARS-CoV-2 infection. The CDR3 has 14 residues. Unmatched junction bases numbered 12, after V lost 7 bases and J lost 4 bases. CDR1 and CDR2 from the germline V gene are SQVTM and ANQGSEA. MiXCR, run by TCRdb on the 5' RACE reads, gives a single entry per CDR3 protein. The table records around 57,000 distinct CDR3 sequences, 9.5% to 15% of them present only once. In this sample, this clonotype turned up a few times. The V and J genes are TRBV29-1 and TRBJ1-1, with 7 positions matching TRBD1. This sequence was found in an adult who was a healthcare worker with PCR-confirmed SARS-CoV-2 infection or an uninfected control (not recorded which). Sequences were obtained from whole blood. CDR3 protein: CSAVKTGRGTEAFF. The CDR3 region has the DNA TGCAGCGCCGTCAAGACAGGGCGGGGCACTGAAGCTTTCTTT.